The T cell receptor (beta chain) described here comes from a study of technical replicates of blood from several donors. A few counts support this clone. Repertoires were generated with immunoSEQ multiplex PCR, while TCRdb's copy carries only in-frame clones and drops some. The table shows more than 10,000 clones, with 70% to 80% occurring only once. Sequencing was performed on PBMCs. The receptor was isolated from a human donor in good health.

CDR3 sequence reads: CASSLELVAGELFF. CDR3 coding DNA: TGTGCCAGCAGTTTGGAGTTAGTCGCCGGGGAGCTGTTTTTT. This chain links TRBV27 with TRBJ2-2; D unclear. The CDR3 loop spans 14 amino acids. Deletions cut 3 bases from V and 6 bases from J, with 11 bases between. Germline-derived CDR1 and CDR2 are MNHEY and SMNVEV (reference sequence).